This T cell receptor beta chain was sequenced in a study of radiotherapy plus CTLA-4 blockade in lung cancer. Overall study context: Patients showed objective responses in about 20% of cases and disease control in approximately 28%.

Only in-frame clones appear in the TCRdb table, and some are missing; sequencing was by immunoSEQ multiplex PCR. The repertoire holds about 110,000 clones, with about 84% as singletons. The V gene's germline CDR1 is SGHTA and CDR2 FQGNSA. The ends were cut back, 5 bases at V and 4 bases at J, with 12 bases in the middle. The CDR3 length is 14 residues. Treatment of patients with chemo-refractory metastatic non-small-cell lung cancer consisted of focal radiation plus CTLA-4 blockade with ipilimumab. The TCR sequence derives from a human donor with non-small cell lung cancer that progressed on radiotherapy plus ipilimumab. Some clones in this sample may be carry-over from other donors' samples. Specimen: peripheral blood, collected from a patient treated with radiotherapy plus ipilimumab. The genes are TRBV7-2 and TRBJ2-1; the D gene is possibly TRBD2 (6 bases). CDR3 nucleotide sequence: TGTGCCAGCAGCATGTGGGGGGTTTACAATGAGCAGTTCTTC. This encodes CASSMWGVYNEQFF.